The source of this TCR beta chain is a study of blood T cells in healthy people across ages. The study, taken as a whole, reports: It was the long-lived donors that had more naive CD4+ cells and higher diversity than aged donors. The recorded TCR beta diversity per million T cells decreased in a roughly linear manner with age.

With respect to this clonotype: What it binds is unknown.

V lost 1 base to trimming and J lost 3 bases, with 10 bases between them. CDR1 is MGHRA and CDR2 is YSYEKL in the germline V gene. The CDR3 runs to 15 residues. The authors ran a second PCR of about 7 to 11 cycles using a sample-barcoded 5' primer and a J-beta primer mix. Per sample, CDR3-containing paired-end reads numbered at least 2.5 million. MiXCR, run by TCRdb on the 5' RACE reads, gives a single entry per CDR3 protein. This table holds about 1.4 million distinct CDR3 sequences, almost 60% found once. The sample comprised blood. The V call is TRBV4-1, the J call TRBJ1-5; possible D gene TRBD1, 5 bases. The sequence derives from a man between 18 and 29 years old in good health. In nucleotides, the CDR3 is TGCGCCAGCAGCCAAGTCTCAGGGAACAATCAGCCCCAGCATTTT. It encodes CASSQVSGNNQPQHF.